These 12 T cell receptor beta chains were all obtained from the same sample, sequenced in a study of beta chain features in type 1 diabetes. cDNA synthesis used the whole RNA isolate, giving expressed TCRB sequences. Profiling relied on immunoSEQ multiplex PCR, and the TCRdb table lists in-frame clones only, not all of them. Among about 140,000 clones, about 9.7% were seen once, and the ten largest hold 0.65%. Specimen: central memory CD4+ T cells from blood. Receptor source: a woman aged 40 to 50 in good health.

V and J are TRBV11-1 and TRBJ2-2, with D maybe TRBD2 (6 bases). Between the trimmed V and J ends, which lost 5 bases and 4 bases, there was a span of 17 bases. The CDR3 has 16 amino acids. The germline gives CDR1 SGHAT, CDR2 FQDESV (reference sequence). The CDR3: CASSQRGGTFTGELFF. For the CDR3, the DNA is TGTGCCAGCAGCCAACGGGGCGGGACCTTCACCGGGGAGCTGTTTTTT.

This clone was found a few times. The gene calls are TRBV5-1 and TRBJ2-1, with TRBD2 matching 8 bases. In germline, CDR1 is SGHRS, CDR2 YFSETQ. V lost 0 bases and J lost 10; bases outside the gene matches: 15. The CDR3 length is 17 residues. The CDR3, as DNA: TGCGCCAGCAGCTTGGCCGGTCGCGGGGGGTCGACTCGGGAGCAGTTCTTC. This codes for CASSLAGRGGSTREQFF.

This clone was observed a few times. The chain carries TRBV7-2 and TRBJ2-1; 7 bases align to TRBD2. The CDR3 is made up of 16 amino acids. Germline CDR1 and CDR2: SGHTA and FQGNSA. J gave up 8 bases and V 4 bases, and 14 bases lay outside the gene matches. CDR3: CASSSHSGGPTDEQFF. The DNA for the CDR3 is TGTGCCAGCAGCTCCCACTCGGGGGGACCCACCGATGAGCAGTTCTTC. The complete variable domain, with remaining parts taken from reference TRBV7-2 and TRBJ2-1, reads GAGVSQSPSNKVTEKGKDVELRCDPISGHTALYWYRQSLGQGLEFLIYFQGNSAPDKSGLPSDRFSAERTGGSVSTLTIQRTQQEDSAVYLCASSSHSGGPTDEQFFGPGTRLTVL.

This clone was observed at least ten times. The rearrangement links TRBV2 to TRBJ2-7; D might be TRBD2 (5 bases). Germline V gene lookup returns CDR1 SNHLY and CDR2 FYNNEI. The CDR3 loop spans 11 amino acids. The V end lost 6 bases, the J end lost 5 bases, and 8 bases lay between the germline ends. DNA of the CDR3: TGTGCCAGCAGCAGGCGGGACGAGCAGTACTTC. Protein: CASSRRDEQYF. Full variable domain (missing parts from reference TRBV2 and TRBJ2-7): EPEVTQTPSHQVTQMGQEVILRCVPISNHLYFYWYRQILGQKVEFLVSFYNNEISEKSEIFDDQFSVERPDGSNFTLKIRSTKLEDSAMYFCASSRRDEQYFGPGTRLTVT.

The chain couples TRBV6-1 to TRBJ2-5, with 7 bases lining up with TRBD2. Trimming removed 8 bases from V and 4 bases from J; junction bases left unmatched: 10. The CDR3 loop spans 14 amino acids. The germline CDR1 and CDR2 sequences are MNHNS and SASEGT. The CDR3 is CASAWGGDGETQYF. The CDR3 region has the DNA TGTGCCAGCGCCTGGGGGGGGGATGGAGAGACCCAGTACTTC.

This sequence joins TRBV2 and TRBJ2-1; possible D gene TRBD2, 6 bases. V was shortened by 5 bases and J by 1 base, with 12 bases between the two germline ends. CDR1 SNHLY and CDR2 FYNNEI come from the germline V gene. The CDR3 totals 15 residues. CDR3 in amino acids: CASSMVRGSYNEQFF. In DNA, the CDR3 is TGTGCCAGCAGTATGGTGCGGGGTTCCTACAATGAGCAGTTCTTC.

This clone was counted only a few times. The chain uses TRBV18 and TRBJ1-5; D uncertain. Germline V gene lookup returns CDR1 KGHSH and CDR2 LQKENI. The CDR3 extends over 14 amino acids. The V gene lost 3 bases and the J gene lost 3 bases, with 9 bases spanning the gap. The chain's CDR3 is CASSPSQTNQPQHF. CDR3 DNA sequence: TGTGCCAGCTCACCGTCACAGACCAATCAGCCCCAGCATTTT. Full variable domain (remainder filled in from reference TRBV18 and TRBJ1-5): NAGVMQNPRHLVRRRGQEARLRCSPMKGHSHVYWYRQLPEEGLKFMVYLQKENIIDESGMPKERFSAEFPKEGPSILRIQQVVRGDSAAYFCASSPSQTNQPQHFGDGTRLSIL.

The chain carries TRBV10-3 and TRBJ2-2, with a weak D call TRBD2 (5 bases). In germline, CDR1 is ENHRY, CDR2 SYGVKD. The CDR3 is 13 amino acids. The V gene lost 8 bases and the J gene lost 1 base, with 8 bases spanning the gap. CDR3 residues: CAIGRGNTGELFF. The CDR3 DNA follows: TGTGCCATCGGCCGGGGGAACACCGGGGAGCTGTTTTTT.

The chain has TRBV27 and TRBJ1-1; D not resolved. V dropped 5 bases and J dropped 1 base, with 11 bases sitting between them. The germline V gene encodes CDR1 MNHEY and CDR2 SMNVEV (reference sequence). CDR3 size: 14 residues. The CDR3 DNA sequence: TGTGCCAGCAGTCCGCCGGGGAAGAACACTGAAGCTTTCTTT. Translation gives CASSPPGKNTEAFF.

This clone occurred a few times. The V call is TRBV5-5, the J call TRBJ2-1; 9 bases are shared with TRBD2. Trimming at V came to 0 bases and at J to 5 bases, leaving 6 bases not matched to a gene. CDR1 is SGHKS and CDR2 is YYEKEE in the germline V gene (reference sequence). The CDR3 is 16 residues long. The CDR3: CASSLVFASGDNEQFF. The CDR3 region has the DNA TGTGCCAGCAGCTTGGTCTTTGCTAGCGGGGACAATGAGCAGTTCTTC.

This clone was observed a handful of times. The rearrangement links TRBV12-5 to TRBJ2-1, with a tentative D call TRBD2 (5 bases). The CDR3 is 13 amino acids. The V gene lost 4 bases and the J gene lost 7 bases, with 11 bases spanning the gap. Germline V gives CDR1 LGHNT, CDR2 FRNRAP. CDR3 residues: CASGSPGGNEQFF. The CDR3 nucleotides read TGTGCTAGTGGTTCTCCCGGCGGGAATGAGCAGTTCTTC.

This clone came up a few times. This chain joins TRBV5-6 and TRBJ1-2, with D possibly matching TRBD1 (6 bases). The V gene's germline CDR1 is SGHDT and CDR2 YYEEEE. This CDR3 is 15 amino acids long. Trimming took off 5 bases at V and 4 bases at J, with 18 bases between the two ends. The chain's CDR3 is CASRNKNRVIYGYTF. The CDR3 region has the DNA TGTGCCAGCAGAAATAAAAACAGGGTAATCTATGGCTACACCTTC.